The sequence of this T cell receptor (beta chain) was determined in a study of T-cell memory formation after mild COVID-19. Study-wide results and caveats: Shrinking CD4+ clones resided mostly in CM and EM, and CD8+ ones in EMRA.

From the 5' RACE reads, TCRdb called clonotypes with MiXCR, one entry per CDR3 protein. The table lists around 180,000 distinct CDR3 sequences, roughly 18% of them singletons. This clonotype was seen many times. The antigen is not known. The CDR3 sequence is 11 residues long. Trimming removed 0 bases at V and 8 bases at J, with 2 bases between. CDR1 and CDR2 (germline): LNHNV, YYDKDF (reference sequence). The chain combines TRBV15 with TRBJ2-1; D is undetermined. The sample was PBMCs or a T cell subset sorted from them (not recorded which). The clonotype originates from a man aged 18 to 30 who had mild COVID-19 (a few samples of this study predate the infection). Cell type and time point are not known. The CDR3 reads CATSRDHEQFF. The CDR3 DNA sequence: TGTGCCACCAGCAGAGATCATGAGCAGTTCTTC.